These 7 T cell receptor beta chains came from one sample sequenced in a study of blood T cell repertoires in COVID-19. The protocol was immunoSEQ multiplex PCR, while the TCRdb copy is restricted to in-frame clones and leaves out a portion. The sample has hundreds of thousands of clones; around 91% are singletons. Input material: PBMCs or T cells enriched from blood (not recorded which). The receptors stem from a young man who had recovered from COVID-19.

The chain combines TRBV27 with TRBJ2-3, with D tentatively TRBD1 (6 bases). Germline-derived CDR1 and CDR2 are MNHEY and SMNVEV (reference sequence). Trimming removed 1 base at V and 2 bases at J, with 16 bases between. The CDR3 consists of 17 residues. CDR3 region: CASSLWGMGAPTDTQYF. The CDR3 DNA sequence: TGTGCCAGCAGTTTATGGGGGATGGGGGCCCCCACAGATACGCAGTATTTT.

V usage is TRBV12-5 and J usage is TRBJ2-1, with D possibly being TRBD1 (6 bases). CDR1 LGHNT and CDR2 FRNRAP come from the germline V gene. Trimming shortened V by 4 bases and J by 7 bases, and 17 bases separated the two germline ends. This CDR3 has 15 residues. CDR3: CASGSPGVPWNEQFF. The CDR3, as DNA: TGTGCTAGTGGTTCCCCAGGGGTACCCTGGAATGAGCAGTTCTTC. The full variable domain, with the rest looked up from reference TRBV12-5 and TRBJ2-1, is DARVTQTPRHKVTEMGQEVTMRCQPILGHNTVFWYRQTMMQGLELLAYFRNRAPLDDSGMPKDRFSAEMPDATLATLKIQPSEPRDSAVYFCASGSPGVPWNEQFFGPGTRLTVL.

There are a few counts of this clone. CDR3 in DNA: TGTGCCACCATCTGTCCCGGGACAGGGTTTGGTGGAAACACCATATATTTT. It translates to CATICPGTGFGGNTIYF. V and J are TRBV24-1 and TRBJ1-3; 9 positions agree with TRBD1. The CDR3 is 17 residues long. J lost 3 bases, V lost 8 bases, and 13 bases had no gene match. In germline, CDR1 is KGHDR, CDR2 SFDVKD.

This chain joins TRBV4-2 and TRBJ2-5; perhaps TRBD1 as D (6 bases). V lost 0 bases and J lost 5, with 16 bases in between. The CDR3 covers 16 residues. Looked up from germline, CDR1 is LGHNA and CDR2 is YNFKEQ. This CDR3 reads CASSQEGVSQGETQYF. The CDR3 DNA sequence: TGTGCCAGCAGCCAAGAGGGGGTGTCCCAGGGGGAGACCCAGTACTTC.

The chain employs TRBV28 and TRBJ2-5, with 9 bases aligning to TRBD1. CDR3 size: 15 residues. Trimming cost V 5 bases and J 2 bases; bases outside gene matches: 6. The germline gives CDR1 MDHEN, CDR2 SYDVKM. Written as DNA, the CDR3 is TGTGCCAGCAGTCTCCTGACAGGGGGGCAAGAGACCCAGTACTTC. This encodes CASSLLTGGQETQYF. Variable domain in full (rest from reference TRBV28 and TRBJ2-5): DVKVTQSSRYLVKRTGEKVFLECVQDMDHENMFWYRQDPGLGLRLIYFSYDVKMKEKGDIPEGYSVSREKKERFSLILESASTNQTSMYLCASSLLTGGQETQYFGPGTRLLVL.

The chain couples TRBV9 to TRBJ2-1, with D perhaps TRBD2 (6 bases). This CDR3 is built from 15 residues. Per the germline V gene, CDR1 is SGDLS and CDR2 is YYNGEE. The ends were cut back, 4 bases at V and 6 bases at J, with 17 bases in the middle. CDR3 sequence: CASSPGTGWSNEQFF. The CDR3 coding sequence is TGTGCCAGCAGCCCTGGGACTGGCTGGTCCAATGAGCAGTTCTTC.

Remarks on this clone: The sample carries other DNA sequences with the same CDR3. The chain uses TRBV18 and TRBJ1-2; maybe TRBD1 (5 bases). The CDR3 runs 13 residues. Germline CDR1 reads KGHSH; CDR2 reads LQKENI. The ends were cut back, 3 bases at V and 4 bases at J, with 9 bases in the middle. The CDR3 DNA is TGTGCCAGCTCACCCGACAGATCCTATGGCTACACCTTC. Encoded protein: CASSPDRSYGYTF.